One sample yielded the 30 T cell receptor beta chains listed below, sequenced in a study of shared clonotypes between healthy human individuals. Only CD45RO-negative cells positively selected for CCR7 counted as naive CD8 cells, so terminally differentiated effector memory CD45RA+ cells were excluded. Method: immunoSEQ multiplex PCR; TCRdb's copy keeps in-frame clones and lacks some. The sample lists hundreds of thousands of clones, about 98% seen once, with 0.3% in the top ten. Material for sequencing was naive CD8+ T cells sorted from blood. The receptors come from a man in his thirties or forties in good health.

V usage is TRBV27 and J usage is TRBJ2-3; D is perhaps TRBD2 (7 bases). Germline assignment: CDR1 MNHEY and CDR2 SMNVEV (reference sequence). The V end lost 7 bases, the J end lost 12 bases, and 17 bases lay between the germline ends. This CDR3 is 12 amino acids long. For the CDR3, the DNA is TGTGCCAGCACACGGGGGCGGGAGCCCCAGTATTTT. Its translation: CASTRGREPQYF.

This chain links TRBV2 with TRBJ2-7; 9 bases align to TRBD1. The CDR3 is 14 residues long. Germline CDR1 and CDR2: SNHLY and FYNNEI. V lost 4 bases and J lost 3; bases outside the gene matches: 4. The CDR3 DNA follows: TGTGCCAGCAGTGGACCGGACAGGGGCTACGAGCAGTACTTC. This gives the protein CASSGPDRGYEQYF.

Regarding this clone: The sample contains more than one DNA sequence encoding this CDR3. J is TRBJ1-5 and V is TRBV27; D gene uncertain. Germline V CDR1 and CDR2: MNHEY, SMNVEV (reference sequence). CDR3 size: 13 residues. The germline V and J ends were trimmed by 6 bases and 4 bases, with 10 bases remaining between them. CDR3 loop: CASSSLGNQPQHF. CDR3 DNA: TGTGCCAGCAGCTCCTTGGGGAATCAGCCCCAGCATTTT.

This chain uses TRBV9 with TRBJ2-7; possibly TRBD2 for D (7 bases). This CDR3 has 17 residues. The germline V and J ends were trimmed by 4 bases and 7 bases, with 27 bases remaining between them. CDR1 SGDLS and CDR2 YYNGEE come from the germline V gene. CDR3 protein: CASSSPGGQSTLLEQYF. The CDR3 DNA sequence: TGTGCCAGCAGCTCCCCCGGGGGGCAGTCGACCCTTTTAGAGCAGTACTTC.

The V call is TRBV7-9, the J call TRBJ1-4; 9 bases agree with TRBD1. CDR3 length equals 15 residues. CDR1 and CDR2 (germline): SEHNR, FQNEAQ (reference sequence). V trimming: 9 bases; J trimming: 7 bases; junction bases outside the gene matches: 12. The CDR3, as DNA: TGTGCCAGTAGCCCTACAGGGGGCAGGGTTGAAAAACTGTTTTTT. This gives the protein CASSPTGGRVEKLFF.

This chain joins TRBV5-8 and TRBJ2-7; a possible D gene is TRBD1 (5 bases). Germline-derived CDR1 and CDR2 are SGHTS and YDEGEE. The V end was cut by 1 base, the J end by 6 bases, with 11 bases between. CDR3 size: 13 residues. As DNA, the CDR3 is TGTGCCAGCAGCTTGCCCCCTAGGGGCGAGCAGTACTTC. It codes for CASSLPPRGEQYF. The whole variable domain, remainder taken from reference TRBV5-8 and TRBJ2-7, is EAGVTQSPTHLIKTRGQQATLRCSPISGHTSVYWYQQALGLGLQFLLWYDEGEERNRGNFPPRFSGRQFPNYSSELNVNALELEDSALYLCASSLPPRGEQYFGPGTRLTVT.

This clone was observed a single time. V usage is TRBV18 and J usage is TRBJ2-2; maybe TRBD2 (6 bases). The V gene's germline CDR1 is KGHSH and CDR2 LQKENI. This CDR3 has 17 amino acids. The V gene lost 2 bases and the J gene lost 4 bases, with 17 bases spanning the gap. The CDR3 is CASSPRSGATTTGELFF. The CDR3 DNA follows: TGTGCCAGCTCACCAAGGTCGGGAGCGACGACCACCGGGGAGCTGTTTTTT. Full variable domain (outside the CDR3, taken from reference TRBV18 and TRBJ2-2): NAGVMQNPRHLVRRRGQEARLRCSPMKGHSHVYWYRQLPEEGLKFMVYLQKENIIDESGMPKERFSAEFPKEGPSILRIQQVVRGDSAAYFCASSPRSGATTTGELFFGEGSRLTVL.

The chain recombines TRBV5-4 with TRBJ2-3; TRBD1 might be the D (6 bases). V was clipped by 2 bases and J by 3 bases, with 13 bases between them. The CDR3 contains 15 residues. In germline, CDR1 is SGHNT, CDR2 YYREEE (reference sequence). The chain's CDR3 is CASSFRGSGTDTQYF. The CDR3, as DNA: TGTGCCAGCAGCTTCAGGGGTTCGGGTACAGATACGCAGTATTTT.

The V gene is TRBV7-9, the J gene TRBJ2-7; 9 bases are shared with TRBD2. The CDR3 extends over 15 amino acids. Germline loops: CDR1 SEHNR, CDR2 FQNEAQ (reference sequence). V gave up 1 base and J gave up 6 bases; unmatched junction bases: 7. CDR3 amino acids: CASSLGGGRALEQYF. CDR3 coding DNA: TGTGCCAGCAGCTTAGGCGGCGGGAGGGCTCTCGAGCAGTACTTC.

J is TRBJ2-1 and V is TRBV5-5; TRBD1 is a possible D gene (5 bases). The CDR3 loop spans 13 amino acids. V was trimmed by 4 bases and J by 5 bases, leaving 10 bases between them. Germline CDR1 is SGHKS and CDR2 is YYEKEE (reference sequence). The CDR3 protein is CASSVDKHNEQFF. The CDR3 nucleotides are TGTGCCAGCAGCGTGGACAAACACAATGAGCAGTTCTTC.

V usage is TRBV5-4 and J usage is TRBJ2-1; 10 nucleotides line up with TRBD2. The V and J ends lost 4 bases and 7 bases, in that order; junction bases with no gene match: 11. This CDR3 comprises 16 residues. Looked up from germline, CDR1 is SGHNT and CDR2 is YYREEE (reference sequence). The CDR3 protein is CASSHLRAGGLNEQFF. Here the CDR3 DNA reads TGTGCCAGCAGCCACCTCCGAGCGGGGGGGCTAAATGAGCAGTTCTTC.

The chain uses TRBV25-1 and TRBJ1-2, with D possibly TRBD1 on 5 matching bases. Trimming took off 1 base at V and 7 bases at J, with 19 bases between the two ends. Germline V gene data show CDR1 as MGHDK and CDR2 as SYGVNS. The CDR3 has 16 residues. CDR3 bases: TGTGCCAGCAGTGAATTGGATAAGGGGCGATGTAGTGGCTACACCTTC. Encoded protein: CASSELDKGRCSGYTF.

The rearrangement links TRBV10-3 to TRBJ2-1; D call uncertain. V lost 8 bases to trimming and J lost 7 bases, with 15 bases between them. The germline CDR1 and CDR2 sequences are ENHRY and SYGVKD. There are 13 residues in the CDR3. Here the CDR3 DNA reads TGTGCCATCCTCGACCGAGAAAGGAATGAGCAGTTCTTC. This sequence encodes CAILDRERNEQFF.

This sequence joins TRBV27 and TRBJ2-4, with D uncertain. Between the trimmed V and J ends, which lost 8 bases and 8 bases, there was a span of 10 bases. Germline V CDR1 and CDR2: MNHEY, SMNVEV (reference sequence). The CDR3 is 11 residues long. The chain's CDR3 is CASGSWDIQYF. DNA for the CDR3: TGTGCCAGCGGAAGTTGGGACATTCAGTACTTC.

The chain joins TRBV5-1 to TRBJ2-2, with TRBD1 matching 8 bases. CDR1 is SGHRS and CDR2 is YFSETQ in the germline V gene. This CDR3 spans 19 amino acids. Trimming at V came to 1 base and at J to 6 bases, leaving 17 bases not matched to a gene. This chain's CDR3 is CASSLRPTDREVTAGELFF. The CDR3 nucleotides are TGCGCCAGCAGCTTGAGGCCCACGGACAGGGAAGTTACCGCCGGGGAGCTGTTTTTT.

The V gene is TRBV7-9, the J gene TRBJ2-2; D assignment may be TRBD1 or TRBD2 (5 bases each). Germline-derived CDR1 and CDR2 are SEHNR and FQNEAQ (reference sequence). There are 16 residues in the CDR3. V lost 1 base and J 5 bases, leaving 14 bases between the germline ends. CDR3 loop: CASSLEWQGPTGELFF. As DNA, the CDR3 is TGTGCCAGCAGCTTAGAATGGCAGGGACCGACCGGGGAGCTGTTTTTT.

Comments on this clone: Other DNA sequences in this sample translate to the same CDR3. The rearrangement uses TRBV6-5 and TRBJ1-1; D call uncertain. V lost 5 bases, J lost 1 base, and 5 bases lay in between. The CDR3 is 12 amino acids. The germline CDR1 and CDR2 sequences are MNHEY and SVGAGI. The CDR3 DNA reads as TGTGCCAGCAGTACGGGGAACACTGAAGCTTTCTTT. Amino acids: CASSTGNTEAFF.

This clone was picked up one time. The V and J genes are TRBV18 and TRBJ2-1; unclear D gene. The CDR3 is 16 amino acids. V was cut by 3 bases and J by 0 bases, with 12 bases left in between. Germline V CDR1 and CDR2: KGHSH, LQKENI. This chain's CDR3 is CASSPPPALSYNEQFF. The CDR3 DNA is TGTGCCAGCTCACCTCCCCCGGCCCTCTCCTACAATGAGCAGTTCTTC.

This chain links TRBV5-4 with TRBJ2-3; tentative D call: TRBD2 (6 bases). The CDR3 covers 16 residues. V gave up 2 bases and J gave up 4 bases, with 17 bases separating them. In germline, CDR1 is SGHNT, CDR2 YYREEE (reference sequence). This chain's CDR3 is CASSFDRLAIADTQYF. The CDR3 coding sequence is TGTGCCAGCAGCTTCGATCGGCTAGCGATCGCAGATACGCAGTATTTT. Together with reference TRBV5-4 and TRBJ2-3, the CDR3 gives the full variable domain: ETGVTQSPTHLIKTRGQQVTLRCSSQSGHNTVSWYQQALGQGPQFIFQYYREEENGRGNFPPRFSGLQFPNYSSELNVNALELDDSALYLCASSFDRLAIADTQYFGPGTRLTVL.

This rearrangement joins TRBV4-2 to TRBJ2-7; a possible D gene is TRBD1 (6 bases). The V end was cut by 0 bases, the J end by 3 bases, with 12 bases between. This CDR3 is 15 amino acids long. Germline V gene sequence: CDR1 LGHNA, CDR2 YNFKEQ. The CDR3: CASSQDRQGIYEQYF. Written as DNA, the CDR3 is TGTGCCAGCAGCCAAGATCGGCAGGGGATCTACGAGCAGTACTTC.

The CDR3 spells CASRGGWNQPQHF. CDR3 DNA: TGTGCCAGCAGGGGCGGTTGGAATCAGCCCCAGCATTTT. The V gene is TRBV6-5, the J gene TRBJ1-5, with unresolved D. The germline CDR1 and CDR2 sequences are MNHEY and SVGAGI. V was cut by 6 bases and J by 4 bases, with 10 bases left in between. The CDR3 has 13 amino acids.

V usage is TRBV7-3 and J usage is TRBJ2-1, with D perhaps given as TRBD1 or TRBD2 (5 bases each). Looked up from germline, CDR1 is SGHTA and CDR2 is FQGTGA. V shed 1 base and J shed 3 bases, with 16 bases lying between them. The CDR3 contains 17 residues. The CDR3 sequence is CASSLNPGATLYNEQFF. The CDR3 nucleotides read TGTGCCAGCAGCTTAAATCCCGGGGCCACGCTCTACAATGAGCAGTTCTTC.

The chain carries TRBV27 and TRBJ2-7, with TRBD1 matching over 8 bases. The V segment lost 6 bases and the J segment 1 base; nucleotides outside the gene matches: 5. Germline V CDR1 and CDR2: MNHEY, SMNVEV (reference sequence). The CDR3 consists of 14 residues. The CDR3 DNA reads as TGTGCCAGCAGACCTGGGACAGGTTCCTACGAGCAGTACTTC. Protein: CASRPGTGSYEQYF.

The V and J genes are TRBV7-2 and TRBJ2-7; tentative D call: TRBD1 (6 bases). Trimming took 2 bases from V and 3 from J, leaving 20 bases between them. CDR3 length: 17 amino acids. CDR1 is SGHTA and CDR2 is FQGNSA in the germline V gene. CDR3 residues: CASSLPAWQGNVYEQYF. DNA of the CDR3: TGTGCCAGCAGCTTACCCGCCTGGCAGGGGAATGTCTACGAGCAGTACTTC.

This chain joins TRBV19 and TRBJ2-1, with 8 positions matching TRBD2. Losses at the gene ends were 2 bases for V and 8 bases for J; bases not matched to a gene: 5. This CDR3 has 14 residues. In germline, CDR1 is LNHDA, CDR2 SQIVND (reference sequence). The CDR3 coding sequence is TGTGCCAGTAGTATACTAGCGGGTAACGATGAGCAGTTCTTC. Translation gives CASSILAGNDEQFF.

The chain combines TRBV2 with TRBJ1-5; D unresolved. The CDR3 is made up of 15 amino acids. Germline values: CDR1 SNHLY, CDR2 FYNNEI. The V end lost 1 base, the J end lost 4 bases, and 11 bases lay between the germline ends. CDR3: CASSEVAVTNQPQHF. CDR3 DNA sequence: TGTGCCAGCAGTGAAGTGGCAGTTACGAATCAGCCCCAGCATTTT.

This clone has a single count. Additional DNA sequences in this sample encode the identical CDR3. The chain has TRBV11-2 and TRBJ2-2; D call uncertain. Trimming took 1 base from V and 6 from J, leaving 6 bases between them. This CDR3 comprises 13 residues. Germline CDR1 SGHAT, CDR2 FQNNGV. The CDR3 bases are TGTGCCAGCAGCTTAGTGGGCCCCGGGGAGCTGTTTTTT. This encodes CASSLVGPGELFF. Variable domain in full (rest from reference TRBV11-2 and TRBJ2-2): EAGVAQSPRYKIIEKRQSVAFWCNPISGHATLYWYQQILGQGPKLLIQFQNNGVVDDSQLPKDRFSAERLKGVDSTLKIQPAKLEDSAVYLCASSLVGPGELFFGEGSRLTVL.

This rearrangement joins TRBV7-6 to TRBJ2-7; 9 nucleotides agree with TRBD1. V shed 5 bases and J 3 bases; nucleotides not matched to a gene: 8. Per the germline V gene, CDR1 is SGHVS and CDR2 is FNYEAQ. The CDR3 covers 15 residues. CDR3 region: CASSNGQGHVYEQYF. CDR3 bases: TGTGCCAGCAGCAACGGACAGGGGCACGTCTACGAGCAGTACTTC.

The V gene is TRBV5-4, the J gene TRBJ2-1; 10 nucleotides align to TRBD1. The CDR3 covers 15 residues. Per germline, CDR1 SGHNT and CDR2 YYREEE (reference sequence). The J segment lost 6 bases and the V segment lost 1 base, leaving 4 bases of the junction unmatched. CDR3 coding DNA: TGTGCCAGCAGCTTGCTTGGGACAGGGGTCAATGAGCAGTTCTTC. Residues: CASSLLGTGVNEQFF.

The V call is TRBV4-1, the J call TRBJ1-1; the D is unclear. V lost 0 bases and J 12 bases, leaving 17 bases between the germline ends. This CDR3 spans 14 amino acids. Per the germline V gene, CDR1 is MGHRA and CDR2 is YSYEKL. The CDR3 loop reads CASSQDRGVGSSFF. CDR3 nucleotide sequence: TGCGCCAGCAGCCAAGATCGCGGAGTGGGCTCATCTTTCTTT.